The present T cell receptor beta chain was sequenced within a study of OX40 agonist ivuxolimab in advanced cancers. Overall study context: Dose-escalation patients had hepatocellular carcinoma, melanoma, renal cell or head and neck cancer. Eligibility admitted prior anti-PD-1, anti-PD-L1 or anti-CTLA-4 therapy; 40% to 50% had some.

V was cut by 4 bases and J by 6 bases, with 9 bases left in between. Germline lookup yields CDR1 SNHLY and CDR2 FYNNEI. The CDR3 is 13 amino acids. Profiling relied on immunoSEQ multiplex PCR, and the TCRdb table lists in-frame clones only, not all of them. The table has 73,000 or so clones, 92% seen once. The material was CD4+ or CD8+ T cells sorted from blood, obtained in a trial of the OX40 agonist ivuxolimab. This receptor was taken from an adult with an advanced solid tumor such as melanoma, head and neck, liver or kidney cancer. This sequence joins TRBV2 and TRBJ2-2, with no clear D. CDR3 coding DNA: TGTGCCAGCAGTGCTTTTAATCCCGGGGAGCTGTTTTTT. Translated, it gives CASSAFNPGELFF. The full variable domain, rest sourced from reference TRBV2 and TRBJ2-2, is EPEVTQTPSHQVTQMGQEVILRCVPISNHLYFYWYRQILGQKVEFLVSFYNNEISEKSEIFDDQFSVERPDGSNFTLKIRSTKLEDSAMYFCASSAFNPGELFFGEGSRLTVL.